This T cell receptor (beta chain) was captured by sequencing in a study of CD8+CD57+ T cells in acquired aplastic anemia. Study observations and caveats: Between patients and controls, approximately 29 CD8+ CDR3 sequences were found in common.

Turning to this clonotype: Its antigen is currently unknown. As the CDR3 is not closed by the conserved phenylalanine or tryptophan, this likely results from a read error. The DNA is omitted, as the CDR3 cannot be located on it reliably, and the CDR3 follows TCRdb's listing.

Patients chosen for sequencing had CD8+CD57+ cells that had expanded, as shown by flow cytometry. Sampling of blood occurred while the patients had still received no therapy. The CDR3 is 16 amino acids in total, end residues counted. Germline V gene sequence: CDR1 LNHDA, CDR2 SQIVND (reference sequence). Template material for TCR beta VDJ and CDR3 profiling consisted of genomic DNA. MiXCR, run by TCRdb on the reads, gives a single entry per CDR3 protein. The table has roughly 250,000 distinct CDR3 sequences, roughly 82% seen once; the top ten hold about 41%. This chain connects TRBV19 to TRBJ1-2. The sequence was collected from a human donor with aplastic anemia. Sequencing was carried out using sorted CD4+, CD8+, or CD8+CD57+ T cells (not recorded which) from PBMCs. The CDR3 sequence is CATNRPRTSEACCYTV.